Listed below are T cell receptor beta chains from one sample, sequenced in a study of control samples from healthy donors and cancer patients. Only in-frame clones appear in the TCRdb table, and some are missing; sequencing was by immunoSEQ multiplex PCR. The sample has 90,000 or so clones; about 88% are singletons. Sample: blood. Receptor source: a woman in her seventies in good health. CDR3s include the opening cysteine and the closing phenylalanine or tryptophan. A D gene is named only where the DNA matches it firmly. Size is omitted from some rows. Given values are once, few, many or a class for expanded clones.

v_gene	abundance	d_gene	j_gene	CDR3nt	CDR3aa
TRBV5-6	NA	NA	TRBJ1-3	TGTGCCAGCAGCTTGTCAAGGGGTGGGGGAAACACCATATATTTT	CASSLSRGGGNTIYF
TRBV7-2	NA	TRBD1	TRBJ1-6	TGTGCCAGCAGTCGAAAACAGGGGGCTCTTGGGTCACCCCTCCACTTT	CASSRKQGALGSPLHF
TRBV5-1	NA	TRBD1	TRBJ2-7	TGCGCCAGCAGCTTGGGGGCTCTCGGGACAGGGGACGAGCAGTACTTC	CASSLGALGTGDEQYF
TRBV6-4	once	TRBD2	TRBJ2-3	TGTGCCAGCAGTCCCGGGACTAGCGGGGGAGGACAGTATTTT	CASSPGTSGGGQYF
TRBV9	NA	NA	TRBJ2-1	TGTGCCAGCAACCCAACAAGAAATGAGCAGTTCTTC	CASNPTRNEQFF
TRBV4-3	NA	NA	TRBJ1-3	TGCGCCAGCAGCCAAGATTTACCCGTCGGCTCTGGAAACACCATATATTTT	CASSQDLPVGSGNTIYF
TRBV6-1	NA	TRBD1	TRBJ1-4	TGTGCCAGCAGTGCGACAGGGCCCACCCTGACTAATGAAAAACTGTTTTTT	CASSATGPTLTNEKLFF
TRBV28	NA	NA	TRBJ1-5	TGTGCCAGCAGTTCGCCCGGGGGGGATCAGCCCCAGCATTTT	CASSSPGGDQPQHF
TRBV18	NA	NA	TRBJ2-5	TGTGCCAGCTCACTTCCAGGGGTTGAAGAGACCCAGTACTTC	CASSLPGVEETQYF
TRBV4-3	NA	NA	TRBJ2-3	TGCGCCAGCAGCCGGTCTAGGAGGGTCAGCACAGATACGCAGTATTTT	CASSRSRRVSTDTQYF
TRBV19	NA	TRBD1	TRBJ1-1	TGTGCCAGTATACCCAGGGGGGCATGGGTGAACACTGAAGCTTTCTTT	CASIPRGAWVNTEAFF
TRBV30	NA	NA	TRBJ1-1	TGTGCCTGGAGTAAACGGGAGGGATTGGTCACTGAAGCTTTCTTT	CAWSKREGLVTEAFF
TRBV5-4	NA	NA	TRBJ2-1	TGTGCCAGCAGTCCCTCTGCGGGTATGGATGAGCAGTTCTTC	CASSPSAGMDEQFF
TRBV2	NA	TRBD2	TRBJ2-2	TGTGCCAGCAGCCCCGCCGCGGGGGGTAAGCACACCGGGGAGCTGTTTTTT	CASSPAAGGKHTGELFF
TRBV7-2	NA	NA	TRBJ1-1	TGTGCCAGCAGCCCGTCCGGGGCAAGGAACACTGAAGCTTTCTTT	CASSPSGARNTEAFF
TRBV5-4	few	TRBD1	TRBJ1-2	TGTGCCAGCAGCCCAGGACAGGGTCTGATGGGAGGCTACACCTTC	CASSPGQGLMGGYTF
TRBV5-1	NA	NA	TRBJ2-7	TGCGCCAGCAGCTTGGACGGGACTCCCGGGTACGAGCAGTACTTC	CASSLDGTPGYEQYF
TRBV19	once	NA	TRBJ2-2	TGTGCCAGTAGTATAGGCGCGGCCCCCGCCGGGGAGCTGTTTTTT	CASSIGAAPAGELFF
TRBV5-4	NA	NA	TRBJ1-1	TGTGCCAGCAGCATGACCACAGGGAGCGGCCTGGGTCTAACTGAAGCTTTCTTT	CASSMTTGSGLGLTEAFF
TRBV2	once	NA	TRBJ2-2	TGTGCCAGTCAAGGGCGGGAAGAGGAGCTGTTTTTT	CASQGREEELFF
TRBV15	NA	NA	TRBJ1-5	TGTGCCACCAGCAGGGAGACTAGCAATCAGCCCCAGCATTTT	CATSRETSNQPQHF
TRBV18	NA	NA	TRBJ1-5	TGTGCCAGCTCACCAGGCAGGGCCAATCAGCCCCAGCATTTT	CASSPGRANQPQHF
TRBV3-1/TRBV3-2	NA	TRBD2	TRBJ2-1	TGTGCCAGCAGCCCATTTCGGACTAGCGGCAATGAGCAGTTCTTC	CASSPFRTSGNEQFF
TRBV4-3	NA	NA	TRBJ2-7	TGCGCCAGCAGCCAAGGGTTAGGTCTAGACGAGCAGTACTTC	CASSQGLGLDEQYF
TRBV10-2	NA	NA	TRBJ1-1	TGCGCCAGCAGCCCGGGACTAGGAGCTGAAGCTTTCTTT	CASSPGLGAEAFF
TRBV7-2	NA	NA	TRBJ1-5	TGTGCCAGCAGCTCTGGGAGGGAGATCCAGCATTTT	CASSSGREIQHF
TRBV30	NA	NA	TRBJ1-2	TGTGCCTGGATCCTTAGGGCGGGTAATGGCTACACCTTC	CAWILRAGNGYTF
TRBV6-2/TRBV6-3	NA	NA	TRBJ2-7	TGTGCCAGCAGCGCAGGCTCCTACGAGCAGTACTTC	CASSAGSYEQYF
TRBV18	NA	NA	TRBJ2-7	TGTGCCAGCTCACCTTTGGGACAAAGGTCGGGACCCACCTACGAGCAGTACTTC	CASSPLGQRSGPTYEQYF
TRBV29-1	NA	NA	TRBJ2-1	TGCAGCGTTGAATGGGACGTCGGTGAGCAGTTCTTC	CSVEWDVGEQFF
TRBV27	NA	TRBD1	TRBJ1-2	TGTGCCAGCACCTCCTTGGGACAGGGGGCGCTTGGCTACACCTTC	CASTSLGQGALGYTF
TRBV2	once	NA	TRBJ2-5	TGTGCCAGCAGCGGGGACGTACAAGAGACCCAGTACTTC	CASSGDVQETQYF
TRBV27	NA	TRBD1	TRBJ1-1	TGTGCCAGCAGTCCACCCGGGACAGCAACCTCGGGAACTGAAGCTTTCTTT	CASSPPGTATSGTEAFF
TRBV5-1	NA	NA	TRBJ2-6	TGCGCCAGCAGCTTGGCCTTAGGGTCTGGGGCCAACGTCCTGACTTTC	CASSLALGSGANVLTF
TRBV21-1	NA	NA	TRBJ1-1	TGTGCGACAAGTGGGGGGACGCCCGAGGAGGTCACTGAAGCTTTCTTT	CATSGGTPEEVTEAFF
TRBV4-1	NA	NA	TRBJ1-2	TGCGCCAGCAGCCAAGATAACTATGGCTACACCTTC	CASSQDNYGYTF
TRBV7-8	NA	NA	TRBJ1-1	TGTGCCAGCAGCTTAATACAGGGAGGGAACACTGAAGCTTTCTTT	CASSLIQGGNTEAFF
TRBV6-1	NA	NA	TRBJ2-3	TGTGCCAGCAGTGAAGGACAGATCACAGATACGCAGTATTTT	CASSEGQITDTQYF
TRBV6-2/TRBV6-3	NA	TRBD1	TRBJ1-2	TGTGCCAGCAGTTGGCCCTCCCTGACAGGGGGTGGCTACACCTTC	CASSWPSLTGGGYTF
TRBV3-1/TRBV3-2	NA	NA	TRBJ1-2	TGTGCCAGCAGCCCGGCCGTAGGCAGGGTCAACTATGGCTACACCTTC	CASSPAVGRVNYGYTF
TRBV12-3/TRBV12-4	NA	NA	TRBJ1-1	TGTGCCAGCCGCCAGGTGGGGAACACTGAAGCTTTCTTT	CASRQVGNTEAFF